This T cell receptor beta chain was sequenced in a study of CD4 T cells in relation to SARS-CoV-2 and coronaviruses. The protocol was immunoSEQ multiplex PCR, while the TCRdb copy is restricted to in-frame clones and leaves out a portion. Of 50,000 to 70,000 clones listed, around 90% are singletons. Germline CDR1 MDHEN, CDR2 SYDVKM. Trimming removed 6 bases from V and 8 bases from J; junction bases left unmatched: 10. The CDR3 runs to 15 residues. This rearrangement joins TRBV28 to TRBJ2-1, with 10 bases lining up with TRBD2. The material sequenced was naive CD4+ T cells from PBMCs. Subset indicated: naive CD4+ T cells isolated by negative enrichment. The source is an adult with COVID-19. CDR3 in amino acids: CASRGSSGSGDEQFF. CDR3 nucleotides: TGTGCCAGCAGAGGCTCTAGCGGGAGTGGCGATGAGCAGTTCTTC.